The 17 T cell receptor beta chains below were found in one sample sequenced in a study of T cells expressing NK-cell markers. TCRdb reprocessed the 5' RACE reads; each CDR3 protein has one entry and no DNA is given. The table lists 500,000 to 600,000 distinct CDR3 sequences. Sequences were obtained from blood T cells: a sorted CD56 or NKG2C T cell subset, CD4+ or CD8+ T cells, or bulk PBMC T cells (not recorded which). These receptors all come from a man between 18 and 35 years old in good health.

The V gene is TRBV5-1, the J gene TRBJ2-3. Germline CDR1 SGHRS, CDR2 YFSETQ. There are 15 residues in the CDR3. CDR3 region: CASSLDIGSTDTQYF.

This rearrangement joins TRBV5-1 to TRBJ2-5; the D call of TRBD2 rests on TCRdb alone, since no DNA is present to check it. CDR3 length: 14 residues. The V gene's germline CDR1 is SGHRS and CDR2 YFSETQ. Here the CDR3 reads CASGGTSAQETQYF.

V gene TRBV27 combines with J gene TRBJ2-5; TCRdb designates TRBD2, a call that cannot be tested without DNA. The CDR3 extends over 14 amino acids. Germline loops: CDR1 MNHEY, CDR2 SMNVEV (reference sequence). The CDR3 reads CASSVRDSGSTQYF.

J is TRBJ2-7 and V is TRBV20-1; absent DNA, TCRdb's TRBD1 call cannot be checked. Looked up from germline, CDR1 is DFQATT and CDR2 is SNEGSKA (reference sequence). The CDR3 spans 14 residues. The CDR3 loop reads CSARGTGERYEQYF.

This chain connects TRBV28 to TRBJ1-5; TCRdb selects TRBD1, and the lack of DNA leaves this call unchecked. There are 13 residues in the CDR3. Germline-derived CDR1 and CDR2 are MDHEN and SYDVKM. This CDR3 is CASRGDGNQPQHF.

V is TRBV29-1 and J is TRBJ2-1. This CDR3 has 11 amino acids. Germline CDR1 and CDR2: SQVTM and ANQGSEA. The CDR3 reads CSVARAHEQFF.

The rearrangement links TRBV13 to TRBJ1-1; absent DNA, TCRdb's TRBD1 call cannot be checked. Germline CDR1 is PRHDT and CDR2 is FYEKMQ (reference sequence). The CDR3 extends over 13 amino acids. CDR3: CASSLEGGPEAFF.

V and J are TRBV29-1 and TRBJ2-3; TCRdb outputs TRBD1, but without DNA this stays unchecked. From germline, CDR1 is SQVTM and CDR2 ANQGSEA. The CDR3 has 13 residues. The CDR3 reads CSVGARATDTQYF.

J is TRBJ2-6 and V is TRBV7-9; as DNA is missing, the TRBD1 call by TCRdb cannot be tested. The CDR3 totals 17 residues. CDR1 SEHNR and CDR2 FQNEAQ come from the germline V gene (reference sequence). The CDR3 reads CASSRVGVMSGANVLTF.

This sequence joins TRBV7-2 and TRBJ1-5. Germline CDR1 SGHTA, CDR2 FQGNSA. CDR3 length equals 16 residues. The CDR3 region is CASSLSSAYSNQPQHF. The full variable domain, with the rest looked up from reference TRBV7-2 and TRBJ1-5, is GAGVSQSPSNKVTEKGKDVELRCDPISGHTALYWYRQSLGQGLEFLIYFQGNSAPDKSGLPSDRFSAERTGGSVSTLTIQRTQQEDSAVYLCASSLSSAYSNQPQHFGDGTRLSIL.

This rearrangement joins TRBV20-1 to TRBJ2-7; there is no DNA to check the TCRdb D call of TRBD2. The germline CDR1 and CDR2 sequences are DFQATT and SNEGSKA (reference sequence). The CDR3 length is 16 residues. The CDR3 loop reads CSASYWASGRRGEQYF.

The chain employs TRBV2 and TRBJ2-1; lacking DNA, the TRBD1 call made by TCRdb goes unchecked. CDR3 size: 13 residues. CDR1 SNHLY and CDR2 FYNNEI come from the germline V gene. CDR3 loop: CASRGGGNNEQFF.

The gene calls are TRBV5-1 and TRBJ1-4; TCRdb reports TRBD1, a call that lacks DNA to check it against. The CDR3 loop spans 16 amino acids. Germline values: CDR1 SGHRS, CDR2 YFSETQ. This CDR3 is CASSLALGKGDEKLFF.

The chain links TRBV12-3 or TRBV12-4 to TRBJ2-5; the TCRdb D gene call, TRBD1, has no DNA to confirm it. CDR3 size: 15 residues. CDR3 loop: CASSSRQGHQETQYF.

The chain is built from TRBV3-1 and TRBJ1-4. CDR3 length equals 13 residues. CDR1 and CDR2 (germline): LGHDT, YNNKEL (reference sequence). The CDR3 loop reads CASSQVNGEKLFF.

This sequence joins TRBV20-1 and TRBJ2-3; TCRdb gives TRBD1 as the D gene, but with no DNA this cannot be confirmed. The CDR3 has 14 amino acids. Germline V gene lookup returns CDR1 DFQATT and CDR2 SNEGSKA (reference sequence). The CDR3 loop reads CSADLLTGGDTQYF.

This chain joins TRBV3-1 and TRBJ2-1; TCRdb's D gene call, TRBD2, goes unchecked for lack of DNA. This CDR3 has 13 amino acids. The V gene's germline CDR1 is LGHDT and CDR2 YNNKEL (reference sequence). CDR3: CASSQHIGGEQFF.